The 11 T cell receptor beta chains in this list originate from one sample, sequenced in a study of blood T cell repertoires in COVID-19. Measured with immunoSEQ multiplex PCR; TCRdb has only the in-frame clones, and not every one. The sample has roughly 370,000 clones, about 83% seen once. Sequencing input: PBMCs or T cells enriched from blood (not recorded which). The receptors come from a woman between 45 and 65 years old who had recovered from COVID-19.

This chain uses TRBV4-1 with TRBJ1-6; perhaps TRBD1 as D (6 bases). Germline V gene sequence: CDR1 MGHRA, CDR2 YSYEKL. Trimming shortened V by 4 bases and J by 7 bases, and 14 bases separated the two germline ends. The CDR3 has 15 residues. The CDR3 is CASSLRGGRNSPLHF. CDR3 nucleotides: TGCGCCAGCAGCCTTAGGGGGGGTCGGAATTCACCCCTCCACTTT.

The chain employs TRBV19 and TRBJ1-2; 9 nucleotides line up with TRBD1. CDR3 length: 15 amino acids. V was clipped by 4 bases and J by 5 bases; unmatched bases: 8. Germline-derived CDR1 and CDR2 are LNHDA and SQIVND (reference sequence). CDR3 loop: CASSTWTGTGYGYTF. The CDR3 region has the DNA TGTGCCAGTAGTACATGGACCGGGACAGGGTATGGCTACACCTTC.

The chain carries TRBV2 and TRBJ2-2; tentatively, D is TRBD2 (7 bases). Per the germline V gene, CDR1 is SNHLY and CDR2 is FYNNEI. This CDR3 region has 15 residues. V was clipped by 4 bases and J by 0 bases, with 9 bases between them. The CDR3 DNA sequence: TGTGCCAGCAGTGGCGGGGGCCCGAACACCGGGGAGCTGTTTTTT. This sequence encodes CASSGGGPNTGELFF. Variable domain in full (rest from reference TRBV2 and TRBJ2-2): EPEVTQTPSHQVTQMGQEVILRCVPISNHLYFYWYRQILGQKVEFLVSFYNNEISEKSEIFDDQFSVERPDGSNFTLKIRSTKLEDSAMYFCASSGGGPNTGELFFGEGSRLTVL.

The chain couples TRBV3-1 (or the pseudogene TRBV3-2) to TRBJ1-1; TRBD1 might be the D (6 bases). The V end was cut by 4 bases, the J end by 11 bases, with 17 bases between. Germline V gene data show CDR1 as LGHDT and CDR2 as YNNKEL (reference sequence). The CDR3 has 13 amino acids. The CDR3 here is CASSPRTVPEAFF. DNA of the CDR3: TGTGCCAGCAGCCCCAGGACAGTTCCGGAGGCTTTCTTT.

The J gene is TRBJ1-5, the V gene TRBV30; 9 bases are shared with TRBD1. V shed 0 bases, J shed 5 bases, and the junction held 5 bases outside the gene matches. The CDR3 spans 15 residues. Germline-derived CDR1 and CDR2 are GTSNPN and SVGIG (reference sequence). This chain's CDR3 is CAWSVPGQGYQPQHF. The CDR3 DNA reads TGTGCCTGGAGTGTACCGGGACAGGGTTATCAGCCCCAGCATTTT.

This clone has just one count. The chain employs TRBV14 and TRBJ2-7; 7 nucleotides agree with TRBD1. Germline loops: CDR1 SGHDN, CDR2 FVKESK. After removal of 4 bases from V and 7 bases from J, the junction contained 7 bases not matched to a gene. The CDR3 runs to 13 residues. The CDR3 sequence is CASSPRTGGEQYF. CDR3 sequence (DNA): TGTGCCAGCAGCCCTCGGACAGGAGGAGAGCAGTACTTC.

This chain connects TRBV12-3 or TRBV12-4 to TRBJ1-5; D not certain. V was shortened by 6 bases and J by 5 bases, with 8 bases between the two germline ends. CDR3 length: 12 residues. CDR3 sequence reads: CASSKSDQPQHF. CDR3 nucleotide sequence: TGTGCCAGCAGCAAAAGCGATCAGCCCCAGCATTTT.

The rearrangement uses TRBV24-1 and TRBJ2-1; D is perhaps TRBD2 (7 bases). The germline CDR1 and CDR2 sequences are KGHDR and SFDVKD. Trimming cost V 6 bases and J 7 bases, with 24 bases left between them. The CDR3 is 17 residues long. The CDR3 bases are TGTGCCACCAGTTGGGGGTGGGGGGGCAGCCGAGCGAATGAGCAGTTCTTC. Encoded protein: CATSWGWGGSRANEQFF.

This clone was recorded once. CDR3 residues: CASSLSSSGGAREQFF. The CDR3 DNA sequence: TGTGCCAGCAGCCTGAGTTCTAGCGGGGGGGCTCGGGAGCAGTTCTTC. This chain uses TRBV5-6 with TRBJ2-1; 12 nucleotides align to TRBD2. Germline V gene data show CDR1 as SGHDT and CDR2 as YYEEEE. With V trimmed by 4 bases and J by 10 bases, 12 bases remained unmatched. The CDR3 covers 16 residues.

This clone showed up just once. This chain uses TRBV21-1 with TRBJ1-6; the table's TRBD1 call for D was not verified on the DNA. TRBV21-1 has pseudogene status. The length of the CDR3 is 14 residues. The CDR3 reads CASSKTGYNSPLHF. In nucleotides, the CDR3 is TGTGCCAGCAGCAAGACAGGGTATAATTCACCCCTCCACTTT.

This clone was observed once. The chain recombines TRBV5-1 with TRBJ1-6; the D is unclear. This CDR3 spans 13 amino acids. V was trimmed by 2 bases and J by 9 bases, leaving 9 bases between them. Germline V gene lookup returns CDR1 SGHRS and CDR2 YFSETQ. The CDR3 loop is CASSFRESSPLHF. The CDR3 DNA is TGCGCCAGCAGCTTCCGGGAATCTTCACCCCTCCACTTT. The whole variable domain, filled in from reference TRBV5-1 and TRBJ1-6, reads KAGVTQTPRYLIKTRGQQVTLSCSPISGHRSVSWYQQTPGQGLQFLFEYFSETQRNKGNFPGRFSGRQFSNSRSEMNVSTLELGDSALYLCASSFRESSPLHFGNGTRLTVT.